The 15 T cell receptor beta chains listed next were all sequenced from one sample in a study of T-cell memory formation after mild COVID-19. TCRdb called the 5' RACE reads again in MiXCR, with one record for every CDR3 protein. This sample has some 250,000 distinct CDR3 sequences, with more than 8% found just once. Sequenced input: PBMCs or a T cell subset sorted from them (not recorded which). These receptors were obtained from a man aged 18 to 35 who had mild COVID-19 (a few samples of this study predate the infection). Cell type and time point are not known.

This clonotype has a count of ten or more. The chain recombines TRBV7-9 with TRBJ2-7; 7 bases match TRBD1. CDR1 SEHNR and CDR2 FQNEAQ come from the germline V gene (reference sequence). Unmatched junction bases numbered 6, after V lost 5 bases and J lost 2 bases. The CDR3 has 14 residues. The CDR3 region has the DNA TGTGCCAGCAGCCTCACAGGGGTGCCCTACGAGCAGTACTTC. Amino acids: CASSLTGVPYEQYF.

The J gene is TRBJ2-5, the V gene TRBV20-1; D gene uncertain. The length of the CDR3 is 13 residues. Germline assignment: CDR1 DFQATT and CDR2 SNEGSKA (reference sequence). V lost 0 bases and J lost 5, with 10 bases in between. The CDR3 here is CSARDTFAETQYF. In DNA, the CDR3 is TGCAGTGCTAGAGACACCTTCGCGGAGACCCAGTACTTC.

This chain joins TRBV6-5 and TRBJ1-6; the match to TRBD1 covers 7 bases. Per germline, CDR1 MNHEY and CDR2 SVGAGI. This CDR3 is built from 15 residues. After removal of 2 bases from V and 9 bases from J, the junction contained 7 bases not matched to a gene. The CDR3 DNA follows: TGTGCCAGCAGTTACCTAACAGGGGTGTTTTCACCCCTCCACTTT. As protein: CASSYLTGVFSPLHF.

J is TRBJ1-1 and V is TRBV7-3; possible D gene TRBD1, 6 bases. In germline, CDR1 is SGHTA, CDR2 FQGTGA. Trimming stripped 3 bases from V and 1 base from J, with 9 bases between. There are 14 residues in the CDR3. CDR3 DNA sequence: TGTGCCAGCAGCTTGGACAGCTCGAACACTGAAGCTTTCTTT. Translation: CASSLDSSNTEAFF. Looking up the rest from reference TRBV7-3 and TRBJ1-1 gives the full variable domain: GAGVSQTPSNKVTEKGKYVELRCDPISGHTALYWYRQSLGQGPEFLIYFQGTGAADDSGLPNDRFFAVRPEGSVSTLKIQRTERGDSAVYLCASSLDSSNTEAFFGQGTRLTVV.

The V and J genes are TRBV6-5 and TRBJ2-1; 11 bases align to TRBD2. The V and J ends lost 4 bases and 8 bases, in that order; junction bases with no gene match: 7. Germline V CDR1 and CDR2: MNHEY, SVGAGI. CDR3 length: 15 amino acids. The CDR3 reads CASSSSSGGMDEQFF. Here the CDR3 DNA reads TGTGCCAGCAGTTCCTCTAGCGGGGGGATGGATGAGCAGTTCTTC.

This clonotype came up a few times. The V gene is TRBV9, the J gene TRBJ2-5, with D unresolved. Germline V CDR1 and CDR2: SGDLS, YYNGEE. The CDR3 has 14 residues. V was pared by 0 bases and J by 3 bases, with 9 bases between. This CDR3 reads CASSVGAVEETQYF. CDR3 coding DNA: TGTGCCAGCAGCGTAGGGGCAGTTGAAGAGACCCAGTACTTC.

This clonotype occurred a few times. The CDR3: CASSVSDRAVTYEQYF. The DNA for the CDR3 is TGTGCCAGCTCAGTATCCGACAGGGCAGTAACCTACGAGCAGTACTTC. V and J are TRBV18 and TRBJ2-7; TRBD1 matches 7 bases. The CDR3 has 16 amino acids. Germline CDR1 and CDR2: KGHSH and LQKENI. J lost 2 bases, V lost 5 bases, and 12 bases had no gene match.

In this sample, this clonotype turned up many times. This chain joins TRBV7-8 and TRBJ2-7, with 7 bases fitting TRBD1. The germline gives CDR1 SGHVS, CDR2 FQNEAQ. J was trimmed by 4 bases and V by 5 bases; bases with no gene match: 11. The length of the CDR3 is 15 residues. The CDR3 DNA reads as TGTGCCAGCAGCAGAGACAGGGTCGGTATATACGAGCAGTACTTC. Amino acid sequence: CASSRDRVGIYEQYF.

The chain recombines TRBV6-5 with TRBJ2-3, with TRBD1 identical over 10 bases. J gave up 3 bases and V 6 bases, and 6 bases lay outside the gene matches. This CDR3 contains 15 residues. Germline CDR1 and CDR2: MNHEY and SVGAGI. The CDR3 is CASRGTGDPTDTQYF. CDR3 in DNA: TGTGCCAGCAGGGGGACAGGGGATCCGACAGATACGCAGTATTTT.

This chain links TRBV29-1 with TRBJ2-3; D remains ambiguous. CDR3 length equals 10 residues. Germline V CDR1 and CDR2: SQVTM, ANQGSEA. Trimming took off 7 bases at V and 6 bases at J, with 8 bases between the two ends. CDR3 sequence reads: CSAERDTQYF. CDR3 nucleotide sequence: TGCAGCGCGGAGAGGGATACGCAGTATTTT.

This clonotype occurred a few times. The V and J genes are TRBV20-1 and TRBJ1-3; D ambiguous. This CDR3 region has 12 residues. V lost 0 bases and J 7 bases, leaving 7 bases between the germline ends. The V gene's germline CDR1 is DFQATT and CDR2 SNEGSKA (reference sequence). This chain's CDR3 is CSARDGRNTIYF. The CDR3 DNA is TGCAGTGCTAGAGATGGCAGGAACACCATATATTTT.

This clonotype came up many times. The chain carries TRBV10-3 and TRBJ1-5; TRBD1 might be the D (5 bases). The CDR3 spans 14 residues. V was trimmed by 0 bases and J by 9 bases, leaving 12 bases between them. Germline assignment: CDR1 ENHRY and CDR2 SYGVKD. This CDR3 reads CAISESGGNRPQHF. The CDR3 DNA follows: TGTGCCATCAGTGAGTCGGGGGGGAACCGGCCCCAGCATTTT.

This clonotype was counted between two and nine times. The rearrangement links TRBV7-3 to TRBJ2-5, with 9 bases identical to TRBD2. Germline trimming cut 5 bases from V and 4 bases from J; bases unmatched to any gene: 11. This CDR3 has 16 amino acids. Germline V CDR1 and CDR2: SGHTA, FQGTGA. The CDR3 nucleotides are TGTGCCAGCAGCCCCGCGGCGGGGGGGCCGCTAGAGACCCAGTACTTC. This sequence encodes CASSPAAGGPLETQYF.

This clonotype turned up a few times. V gene TRBV20-1 combines with J gene TRBJ1-1; D not certain. This CDR3 comprises 14 residues. Trimming took 0 bases from V and 4 from J, leaving 12 bases between them. Germline CDR1 DFQATT, CDR2 SNEGSKA (reference sequence). The DNA for the CDR3 is TGCAGTGCTAGAGATGGACTAGGAAGCACTGAAGCTTTCTTT. Protein: CSARDGLGSTEAFF.

This clonotype was observed a few times. This sequence joins TRBV7-9 and TRBJ2-5, with D perhaps TRBD1 or TRBD2 (5 bases each). Trimming stripped 4 bases from V and 2 bases from J, with 14 bases between. Germline-derived CDR1 and CDR2 are SEHNR and FQNEAQ (reference sequence). The CDR3 totals 15 residues. In DNA, the CDR3 is TGTGCCAGCAGCTCCCGTGGTTGGGGGCAAGAGACCCAGTACTTC. It is translated as CASSSRGWGQETQYF.